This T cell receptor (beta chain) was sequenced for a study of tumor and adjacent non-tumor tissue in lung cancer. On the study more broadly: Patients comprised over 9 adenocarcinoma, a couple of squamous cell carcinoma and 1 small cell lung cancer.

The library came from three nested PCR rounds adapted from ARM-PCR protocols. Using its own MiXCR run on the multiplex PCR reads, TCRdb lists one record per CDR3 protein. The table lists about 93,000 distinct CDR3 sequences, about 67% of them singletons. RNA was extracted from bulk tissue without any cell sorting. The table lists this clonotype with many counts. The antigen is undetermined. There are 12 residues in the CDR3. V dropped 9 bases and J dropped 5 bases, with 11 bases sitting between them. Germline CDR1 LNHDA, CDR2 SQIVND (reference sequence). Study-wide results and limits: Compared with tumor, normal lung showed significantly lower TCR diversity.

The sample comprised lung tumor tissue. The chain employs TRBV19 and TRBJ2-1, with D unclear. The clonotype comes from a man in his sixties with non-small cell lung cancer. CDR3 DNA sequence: TGTGCCAGCAGTTTTACTAACAATGAGCAGTTCTTC. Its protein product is CASSFTNNEQFF.